The 18 T cell receptor beta chains given below trace back to one sample, sequenced in a study of blood T cell repertoires in COVID-19 (dated by TCRdb to 2019 to 2021). Receptor libraries were prepared by the immunoSEQ multiplex PCR assay. The source is immuneACCESS, and TCRdb retained only in-frame sequences with V and J called. Part of the clones is not carried over; for the studies checked, unresolved V genes explain less than half of this, and the remainder is unexplained. Across this sample there are 100,000 to 150,000 clones, with about 88% seen only once. Of the sample, 0.95% to 1.5% is held by the ten largest clones. The sequencing input was peripheral blood. The receptors come from a woman at least 80 years old with acute or convalescent COVID-19.

J is TRBJ1-2 and V is TRBV7-2, with D perhaps matching TRBD1 (6 bases). V was pared by 5 bases and J by 3 bases, with 13 bases between. The CDR3 is made up of 14 amino acids. CDR1 and CDR2 from the germline V gene are SGHTA and FQGNSA. CDR3 region: CASSPVAGDYGYTF. CDR3 sequence (DNA): TGTGCCAGCAGCCCAGTGGCAGGGGACTATGGCTACACCTTC.

This chain joins TRBV12-3 or TRBV12-4 and TRBJ2-3; D may be TRBD2 (5 bases). This CDR3 contains 13 residues. Between the trimmed V and J ends, which lost 2 bases and 5 bases, there was a span of 8 bases. The CDR3 is CASSLSAGDTQYF. DNA for the CDR3: TGTGCCAGCAGTTTATCTGCGGGAGATACGCAGTATTTT.

This rearrangement joins TRBV5-4 to TRBJ2-7; 7 positions match TRBD2. The germline V gene has CDR1 SGHNT and CDR2 YYREEE (reference sequence). J gave up 4 bases and V 4 bases, and 11 bases lay outside the gene matches. This CDR3 spans 15 amino acids. CDR3 nucleotides: TGTGCCAGCAGCCCCGGGGGGAGGGCCTCGTACGAGCAGTACTTC. Its translation: CASSPGGRASYEQYF.

The chain has TRBV28 and TRBJ2-1, with TRBD1 identical over 9 bases. With V trimmed by 5 bases and J by 4 bases, 9 bases remained unmatched. CDR3 length equals 16 residues. CDR1 and CDR2 from the germline V gene are MDHEN and SYDVKM. The CDR3 protein is CASSPRGTGRYNEQFF. As DNA, the CDR3 is TGTGCCAGCAGTCCCCGGGGGACAGGGAGATACAATGAGCAGTTCTTC.

The chain joins TRBV5-5 to TRBJ2-2; perhaps TRBD2 as D (5 bases). CDR3 length: 15 residues. V was pared by 0 bases and J by 4 bases, with 10 bases between. Germline V CDR1 and CDR2: SGHKS, YYEKEE (reference sequence). CDR3 nucleotide sequence: TGTGCCAGCAGCTTGGTAGTTGGGAGCACCGGGGAGCTGTTTTTT. Its protein product is CASSLVVGSTGELFF.

This rearrangement joins TRBV10-3 to TRBJ1-1, with 7 bases lining up with TRBD1. Germline CDR1 and CDR2: ENHRY and SYGVKD. The CDR3 loop spans 15 amino acids. V trimming: 3 bases; J trimming: 6 bases; junction bases outside the gene matches: 10. The CDR3 sequence is CAISDRTGAGSEAFF. The CDR3 coding sequence is TGTGCCATCAGTGACCGAACAGGGGCCGGATCTGAAGCTTTCTTT.

This clone was seen a handful of times. The CDR3 DNA is TGTGCCAGTAGTATTTCCTCCTTAGCTGGAAACACCATATATTTT. Amino acid sequence: CASSISSLAGNTIYF. This sequence joins TRBV19 and TRBJ1-3; no definite D call. V dropped 3 bases and J dropped 2 bases, with 11 bases sitting between them. The length of the CDR3 is 15 residues. In germline, CDR1 is LNHDA, CDR2 SQIVND (reference sequence).

This chain uses TRBV18 with TRBJ1-2; D gene unclear. The CDR3 runs to 14 residues. V lost 5 bases and J 4 bases, leaving 14 bases between the germline ends. Germline V gene data show CDR1 as KGHSH and CDR2 as LQKENI. The CDR3 sequence is CASSGYLQLYGYTF. In nucleotides, the CDR3 is TGTGCCAGCTCAGGGTACTTACAGCTCTATGGCTACACCTTC.

This clone has just one count. The rearrangement uses TRBV11-2 and TRBJ1-2; possible D gene TRBD1, 6 bases. The germline CDR1 and CDR2 sequences are SGHAT and FQNNGV. V shed 0 bases and J shed 8 bases, with 13 bases lying between them. This CDR3 has 14 residues. CDR3 bases: TGTGCCAGCAGCTTAGATCTCGCAGGGGTCGGCTACACCTTC. Its protein is CASSLDLAGVGYTF.

The J gene is TRBJ2-3, the V gene TRBV18, with 9 nucleotides matching TRBD2. The CDR3 covers 17 residues. Germline CDR1 and CDR2: KGHSH and LQKENI. The ends lost 2 bases at V and 0 bases at J; junction bases unmatched: 6. CDR3 DNA sequence: TGTGCCAGCTCACCAGTAGCTAGCGGGACTAGCACAGATACGCAGTATTTT. Its protein is CASSPVASGTSTDTQYF.

V usage is TRBV6-5 and J usage is TRBJ2-3, with D maybe TRBD1 (5 bases). The germline V gene has CDR1 MNHEY and CDR2 SVGAGI. CDR3 length: 14 residues. Between the trimmed V and J ends, which lost 5 bases and 2 bases, there was a span of 11 bases. CDR3 coding DNA: TGTGCCAGCAGTAGGGGCGTAAACACAGATACGCAGTATTTT. Its translation: CASSRGVNTDTQYF.

This clone was counted a few times. CDR3: CASSHGTSGEYQETQYF. For the CDR3, the DNA is TGTGCCAGCAGCCACGGGACTAGCGGGGAGTATCAAGAGACCCAGTACTTC. This chain connects TRBV7-9 to TRBJ2-5, with 13 bases that match TRBD2. The V segment lost 5 bases and the J segment 2 bases; nucleotides outside the gene matches: 8. The CDR3 spans 17 residues. The germline V gene has CDR1 SEHNR and CDR2 FQNEAQ (reference sequence).

This chain uses TRBV13 with TRBJ2-7; D perhaps matches TRBD1 (5 bases). Germline values: CDR1 PRHDT, CDR2 FYEKMQ (reference sequence). V gave up 5 bases and J gave up 2 bases, with 10 bases separating them. CDR3 size: 13 residues. This chain's CDR3 is CASSLTDPYEQYF. CDR3 nucleotide sequence: TGTGCCAGCAGCCTGACAGACCCCTACGAGCAGTACTTC.

The chain couples TRBV29-1 to TRBJ2-7; 10 nucleotides match TRBD2. Trimming cost V 4 bases and J 1 base; bases outside gene matches: 7. This CDR3 has 15 amino acids. Germline V gives CDR1 SQVTM, CDR2 ANQGSEA. This CDR3 reads CSVGGLADLSYEQYF. For the CDR3, the DNA is TGCAGCGTTGGTGGACTAGCGGATTTGTCCTACGAGCAGTACTTC.

The genes are TRBV4-2 and TRBJ1-6; 9 bases match TRBD1. The V gene's germline CDR1 is LGHNA and CDR2 YNFKEQ. This CDR3 region has 15 residues. V dropped 2 bases and J dropped 7; count of bases not matched to a gene: 3. The CDR3 nucleotides read TGTGCCAGCAGCCAACCGACAGGGGGGAATTCACCCCTCCACTTT. This sequence encodes CASSQPTGGNSPLHF.

This clone was seen only once. Here the CDR3 DNA reads TGCGCCAGCAGCCAAGAACCCGGGGAGTTCTCTGGAAACACCATATATTTT. It translates to CASSQEPGEFSGNTIYF. This chain uses TRBV4-3 with TRBJ1-3, with unresolved D. V was clipped by 0 bases and J by 0 bases, with 12 bases between them. Germline CDR1 LGHNA, CDR2 YSLEER. The CDR3 consists of 17 residues.

The chain links TRBV3-1 (or the pseudogene TRBV3-2) to TRBJ1-1, with unresolved D. Germline assignment: CDR1 LGHDT and CDR2 YNNKEL (reference sequence). This CDR3 has 11 residues. Between the trimmed V and J ends, which lost 4 bases and 5 bases, there was a span of 5 bases. CDR3 sequence: CASSRATEAFF. The CDR3 DNA follows: TGTGCCAGCAGCCGGGCGACTGAAGCTTTCTTT.

This rearrangement joins TRBV4-2 to TRBJ2-3, with 10 positions matching TRBD2. Losses at the gene ends were 0 bases for V and 4 bases for J; bases not matched to a gene: 4. Germline V lookup: CDR1 LGHNA, CDR2 YNFKEQ. CDR3 size: 16 residues. In DNA, the CDR3 is TGTGCCAGCAGCCAAGATCAAGCGGGGGGGCCAGATACGCAGTATTTT. It specifies CASSQDQAGGPDTQYF.